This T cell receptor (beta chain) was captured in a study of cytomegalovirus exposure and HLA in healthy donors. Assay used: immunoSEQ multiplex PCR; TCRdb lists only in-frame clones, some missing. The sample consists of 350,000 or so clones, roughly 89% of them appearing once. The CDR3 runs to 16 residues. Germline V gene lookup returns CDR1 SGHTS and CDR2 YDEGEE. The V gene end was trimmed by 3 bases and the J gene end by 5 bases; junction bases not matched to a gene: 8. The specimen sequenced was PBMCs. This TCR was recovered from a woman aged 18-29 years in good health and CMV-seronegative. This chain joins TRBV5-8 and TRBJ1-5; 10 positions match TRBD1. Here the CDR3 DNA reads TGTGCCAGCAGCTCGTTCGGGACAGGGGAGCATCAGCCCCAGCATTTT. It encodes CASSSFGTGEHQPQHF.